This TCR beta chain was retrieved from a study of blood T cells in healthy people across ages. A second PCR, run for about 7 to 12 cycles, used a sample-barcoded 5' primer plus a J-beta primer mix. TCRdb recomputed calls from the 5' RACE reads with MiXCR, one row per CDR3 protein. The sample has 1.5 million to 2 million distinct CDR3 sequences, around half seen once. There are 13 residues in the CDR3. About this clonotype itself: A much more abundant neighbour one base away suggests this may be a read error.

Total RNA extraction produced at least 5 micrograms (per sample) for the study. Sequencing was performed on blood. The origin of this receptor is a woman aged 40 to 55 in good health. V gene TRBV12-3 or TRBV12-4 combines with J gene TRBJ2-7; no firm D call. The tail of the sequence fits TRBJ2-5 better, so the J call may be wrong. The DNA for the CDR3 is TGTGCCAACAGTTTTTTCAGAGGAGAGACCCAGTACTTC. Translation: CANSFFRGETQYF.